Here is one T cell receptor beta chain with its context. The sample comes from a study of blood T cell repertoires in COVID-19. Study at large: Acute-phase and convalescent COVID-19 samples originated in the United States, Italy and Spain. The analysed material was cDNA or gDNA that came from T cells, B-cell-depleted T cells, or PBMCs.

Source study methods: Nucleated cell number was recorded as an estimate derived from reference gene primer amplification. Some clones are missing from TCRdb's copy, which holds only in-frame ones; the method was immunoSEQ multiplex PCR. That table is the source of V, J and clone size, and D and trimming were worked out from the DNA. The sample carries approximately 130,000 clones, approximately 86% recorded once. CDR1 is SGHRS, CDR2 YFSETQ, per germline. This CDR3 contains 16 residues. Losses at the gene ends were 4 bases for V and 0 bases for J; bases not matched to a gene: 7. The source of this sequence is a woman in her forties or fifties who had recovered from COVID-19. Source material: peripheral blood. The genes are TRBV5-1 and TRBJ2-1; 7 bases line up with TRBD2. The CDR3 sequence: CASSPRGVSSYNEQFF. The CDR3 bases are TGCGCCAGCAGCCCCCGGGGGGTCAGCTCCTACAATGAGCAGTTCTTC.